The present T cell receptor (beta chain) was sequenced within a study of beta chain features in type 1 diabetes. The overall study: Age, gender and cell yields were similar between patients and healthy donors. Study-wide results and limits: Whether HLA type influences TCRB rearrangement remained unresolved here. Moderate but significant shortening of TCRB CDR3s was recorded in all four CD4+ subsets from Type 1 diabetes patients. Individuals with type 1 diabetes displayed fewer insertions and more deletions at VDJ junctions.

This clone was found a few times. The target antigen is unknown. Unmatched junction bases numbered 4, after V lost 0 bases and J lost 7 bases. The CDR3 length is 16 residues. The germline CDR1 and CDR2 sequences are SGHAT and FQNNGV. The entirety of the isolated RNA underwent reverse transcription, so expressed TCRB transcripts were sequenced. Profiling relied on immunoSEQ multiplex PCR, and the TCRdb table lists in-frame clones only, not all of them. The repertoire holds 250,000 to 350,000 clones, roughly 13% seen once, with about 0.016% in the top ten. Purity exceeding 98% was reached by all sorted populations.

The gene calls are TRBV11-2 and TRBJ2-1; TRBD2 agrees at 12 bases. Sequencing was performed on naive CD4+ T cells from blood. The TCR originated in a man aged 25-45 years with type 1 diabetes. The CDR3 here is CASSLDPSGRGNEQFF. In DNA form, the CDR3 reads TGTGCCAGCAGCTTAGATCCTAGCGGGAGGGGGAATGAGCAGTTCTTC.